This TCR beta chain was captured in a study of regulatory T cells in long-lasting Graves disease. Construction of the TCR beta libraries employed iRepertoire HTBI primers in conjunction with Arm-PCR of CDR3 regions. TCRdb passed the multiplex PCR reads through MiXCR, listing each CDR3 protein once. Seen here are roughly 560,000 distinct CDR3 sequences, around 16% observed once, and the top ten hold approximately 25%. Per the germline V gene, CDR1 is MDHEN and CDR2 is SYDVKM. The CDR3 covers 13 residues. Study observations and caveats: Newly diagnosed disease favored TRBV20-1 and TRBJ2-1 over persistent disease. Fewer public clonotypes were shared by new patients (around 990) than by persistent patients (around 2,900).

As for time point: newly diagnosed GD, antithyroid drugs for less than 3 months. With RNA extracted from PBMCs as input, the TCR library was made. With respect to this clonotype: The antigen remains unidentified. Since a much larger clone is just one base distant, this may be a read error.

The same sample was also studied in work on T cells in Graves' hyperthyroidism and ophthalmopathy. Per that paper: RT-PCR in the first round (using the HTBI primer set) targeted the TCR CDR3. Ophthalmopathy was model-predicted a median about 6.9 months pre-onset.

Sample: peripheral blood mononuclear cells (PBMCs), taken at new diagnosis, from a patient treated with antithyroid drugs. This sequence joins TRBV28 and TRBJ1-1; no clear D gene. The source is a woman between 40 and 65 years old with Graves disease. The CDR3 protein is CASSGGINTETFF. In nucleotides, the CDR3 is TGTGCCAGCTCAGGAGGCATTAACACTGAAACTTTCTTT.